This T cell receptor beta chain was documented in a study of blood T cell repertoires in COVID-19. The CDR3 loop spans 15 amino acids. The germline V gene has CDR1 SGHRS and CDR2 YFSETQ. Trimming took 4 bases from V and 7 from J; bases not matched to a gene: 6. Original data processing: How many nucleated cells were present was estimated from reference gene primer amplification. Profiling relied on immunoSEQ multiplex PCR, and the TCRdb table lists in-frame clones only, not all of them. Clonal size and the V and J genes are those of that table, whereas D and trimming came from the DNA. The top ten hold 3% to 4.5% of the sample, which has about 140,000 clones, 80% seen once.

Sequenced sample: peripheral blood. The chain employs TRBV5-1 and TRBJ2-2; 11 bases agree with TRBD1. The clonotype comes from a man aged 65 to 79 who had recovered from COVID-19. The CDR3 loop is CASSNRTGGLGELFF. The CDR3 bases are TGCGCCAGCAGCAACCGGACAGGGGGCCTCGGGGAGCTGTTTTTT.